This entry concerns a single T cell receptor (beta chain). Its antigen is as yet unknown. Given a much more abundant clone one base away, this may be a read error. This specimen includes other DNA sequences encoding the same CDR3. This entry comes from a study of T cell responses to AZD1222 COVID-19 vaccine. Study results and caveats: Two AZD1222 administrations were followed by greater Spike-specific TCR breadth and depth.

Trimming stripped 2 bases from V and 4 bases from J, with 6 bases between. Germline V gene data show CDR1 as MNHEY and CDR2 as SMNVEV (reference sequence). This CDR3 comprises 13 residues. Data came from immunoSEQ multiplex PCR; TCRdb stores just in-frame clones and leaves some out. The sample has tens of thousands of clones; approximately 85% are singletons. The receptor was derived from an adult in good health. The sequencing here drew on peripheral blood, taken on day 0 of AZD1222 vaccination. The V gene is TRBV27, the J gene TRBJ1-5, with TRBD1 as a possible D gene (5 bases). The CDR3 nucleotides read TGTGCCAGCAGTTTAAGGGGTAATCAGCCCCAGCATTTT. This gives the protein CASSLRGNQPQHF.